This TCR beta chain comes out of a study of blood T cell repertoires in COVID-19. At the level of the study: The cDNA or gDNA used as material had been derived from T cells, B-cell-depleted T cells, or PBMCs.

TCRdb's copy holds only in-frame clones and misses some; the assay was immunoSEQ multiplex PCR. The sample carries 290,000 or so clones, almost 90% recorded once. The CDR3 has 14 residues. CDR1 and CDR2 (germline): MNHEY, SMNVEV (reference sequence). V was pared by 5 bases and J by 2 bases, with 6 bases of the junction left unmatched. Recruits, aged roughly 18 to 100 years, lived in 24 US areas. Cohort assignment relied on participant-reported clinical history. Sequenced sample: PBMCs or T cells enriched from blood (not recorded which). The V and J genes are TRBV27 and TRBJ2-7; 7 nucleotides align to TRBD1. This TCR derives from a woman aged 18-29 years with acute COVID-19. Written as DNA, the CDR3 is TGTGCCAGCAGTCACCCCGGGACAGCCTACGAGCAGTACTTC. Its protein is CASSHPGTAYEQYF.